This TCR beta chain came from a study of T cell responses to AZD1222 COVID-19 vaccine (dated by TCRdb to about 2021). Looking at the study overall: AZD1222 recipients given second doses at about 4 weeks or at about 12 weeks were pooled, since spike-specific TCR depth and breadth were not found to differ between the two schedules. Trial participants were enrolled into age subgroups of 18-55, 56-69 and 70-plus years, which contained about 150, 28 and 57 TCR-sequenced participants, respectively. TCR sequencing covered about 230 trial participants: about 210 given two doses of AZD1222 and 26 given two doses of MenACWY control vaccine.

The CDR3 regions of human TCRbeta chains were subjected to immunosequencing. On the authors' methods: Repertoire TCRs were matched against a reference library of SARS-CoV-2-specific TCRs generated with the MIRA antigen-specificity platform. Breadth meant the fraction of unique TCRs that were SARS-CoV-2-associated, whereas depth meant the fraction of total T cells that were SARS-CoV-2-associated. Each spike-specific TCR was assigned to its reactive spike region and to a CD4 or CD8 class using the MIRA data. Log10-transformed breadth and depth values were compared by one-way ANOVA with Sidak's multiple comparisons tests. TCRdb mirrors the immuneACCESS table, restricted to in-frame sequences. Some clones are absent from its copies; in checked studies, under half trace to an unresolved V gene, and the reason for the others is unknown. V and J calls and clone size are those listed in that table; D and trimming were worked out from the DNA. The sample has around 160,000 clones on record, approximately 94% of them singletons. Together, the top ten hold 1.5% to 2% of the sample.

This sample's time point label indicates: baseline before first vaccination. Samples from vaccinated people were obtained from the UK trials COV001 and COV002, which included a single-blind randomized controlled phase 2/3 trial of AZD1222 (ChAdOx1 nCoV-19) in healthy adults. Trial participant PBMC samples were collected at day 0 and day 28 after the second dose for TCRbeta chain sequencing. Concerning this clone itself: What this receptor recognizes is not known. One base away there is no much larger clone; base qualities are not given.

There are 16 amino acids in the CDR3, from cysteine to phenylalanine inclusive. Just the 48-base CDR3 DNA is kept, in frame starting at base 1. From the germline V gene, CDR1 is SGHTS and CDR2 is YDEGEE. The V end loses 0 bases and the J end loses 0 bases, and a stretch of 12 bases separates them. The paper as a whole reports these results and caveats: Conclusions about previously exposed vaccinees were limited because only five to seven AZD1222 recipients were SARS-CoV-2 seropositive at baseline. Reportedly, almost half of the unique spike-specific TCRs recognized epitopes lying outside the regions that are mutated in the B.1.351 and B.1.1.7 variants. Because no samples from the day 14 peak response were available, repertoires could be characterized only after the peak T cell response. After two AZD1222 doses, both the breadth and the depth of spike-specific TCRs were significantly higher than at day 0 and than in MenACWY recipients. The vaccine-associated CD4 TCRs covered the entire spike protein, and the dominant responses fell in regions 160-218 and 743-854. Participants were mostly white British and included more females than males, and it was suggested by the authors that clonal diversity may have been underestimated. In the small 56-69-year group, the increase in depth fell short of significance, most likely because of low power.

In this chain, TRBV5-8 is recombined with TRBJ1-1; the D gene cannot be resolved reliably. The TCR comes from an adult in good health. The sample was peripheral blood, taken on day 0 of AZD1222 vaccination. Read as DNA, the sequence is TGTGCCAGCAGCTTGGTGGGCAGTTTCATGAACACTGAAGCTTTCTTT. Translated, this is CASSLVGSFMNTEAFF.